This T cell receptor (beta chain) was identified during a study of T cells after posttransplantation cyclophosphamide. Controls had myeloablative marrow grafts with methotrexate and calcineurin inhibitor, sampled at 1 year. The CDR3 extends over 14 amino acids. Germline CDR1 SEHNR, CDR2 FQNEAQ (reference sequence). J gave up 5 bases and V 8 bases, and 9 bases lay outside the gene matches. Method: immunoSEQ multiplex PCR; TCRdb's copy keeps in-frame clones and lacks some. In the table there are over 20,000 clones, about 86% of which are singletons. The receptor was isolated from a female patient between 25 and 45 years old who received an allogeneic stem cell transplant from an unrelated donor, was CMV-positive, and had acute and chronic GVHD. These T cells may partly come from the graft donor. The chain has TRBV7-9 and TRBJ1-1; the match to TRBD1 covers 9 bases. The sample consisted of PBMCs, taken 362 days after allogeneic stem cell transplant with calcineurin inhibitor and methotrexate. The CDR3 spells CASARDRVVTEAFF. In DNA form, the CDR3 reads TGTGCCAGCGCTCGGGACAGGGTGGTGACTGAAGCTTTCTTT.